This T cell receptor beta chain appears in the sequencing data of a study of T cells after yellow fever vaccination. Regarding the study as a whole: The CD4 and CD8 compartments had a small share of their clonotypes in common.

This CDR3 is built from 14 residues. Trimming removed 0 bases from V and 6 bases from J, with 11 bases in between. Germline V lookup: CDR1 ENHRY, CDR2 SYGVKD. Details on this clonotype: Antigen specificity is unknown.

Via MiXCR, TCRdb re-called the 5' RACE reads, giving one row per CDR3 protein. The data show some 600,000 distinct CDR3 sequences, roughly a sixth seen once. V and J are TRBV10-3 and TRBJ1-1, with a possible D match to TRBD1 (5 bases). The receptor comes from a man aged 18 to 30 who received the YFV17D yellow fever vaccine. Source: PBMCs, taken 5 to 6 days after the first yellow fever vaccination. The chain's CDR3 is CAISESGRVAEAFF. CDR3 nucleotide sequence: TGTGCCATCAGTGAGTCGGGCAGGGTCGCTGAAGCTTTCTTT.